The following is a TCR beta chain sequence with its context. Its antigen is not known. The data belong to a study of PD-1 blockade in classical Hodgkin lymphoma. Study findings and constraints: No one has yet defined what causes the repertoire differences, which may be disease activity or prior therapy. Newly diagnosed patients had baseline TCR diversity that was reportedly lower than that of healthy donors.

This CDR3 comprises 15 residues. Unmatched junction bases numbered 3, after V lost 2 bases and J lost 0 bases. Looked up from germline, CDR1 is KGHSY and CDR2 is FQNENV. Assay: immunoSEQ multiplex PCR; the TCRdb copy retains only in-frame clones and omits some. The sample has roughly 70,000 clones; 93% are singletons. As for time point: newly diagnosed, previously untreated cHL patient sample. Untreated, newly diagnosed classical Hodgkin lymphoma PBMCs were comparators. The clonotype was recovered from a human donor with classical Hodgkin lymphoma. Sequenced input: peripheral blood mononuclear cells (PBMCs). The chain combines TRBV16 with TRBJ2-7; 8 nucleotides agree with TRBD2. CDR3 nucleotide sequence: TGTGCCAGCAGCCAAGGCGGGGGGAGCTCCTACGAGCAGTACTTC. Its protein product is CASSQGGGSSYEQYF.